Listed here are 14 T cell receptor beta chains from one sample, sequenced in a study of blood T cell repertoires in COVID-19. Clones were read by immunoSEQ multiplex PCR, and TCRdb kept only the in-frame ones, dropping some. The sample lists over 300,000 clones; 70% to 90% were seen once. The sequenced material came from PBMCs or T cells enriched from blood (not recorded which). The source is a woman aged 18-30 years who had recovered from COVID-19.

The CDR3, as DNA: TGCGCCAGCAGCTTGGCAGGGACAGGGGAATCCTATAATTCACCCCTCCACTTT. Translated: CASSLAGTGESYNSPLHF. The rearrangement uses TRBV5-1 and TRBJ1-6; 10 positions match TRBD1. The germline V gene has CDR1 SGHRS and CDR2 YFSETQ. The J segment lost 1 base and the V segment lost 0 bases, leaving 4 bases of the junction unmatched. CDR3 length equals 18 residues.

The rearrangement links TRBV10-2 to TRBJ1-5; 11 bases line up with TRBD1. The CDR3 length is 15 residues. V was pared by 6 bases and J by 12 bases, with 13 bases of the junction left unmatched. Germline loops: CDR1 WSHSY, CDR2 SAAADI. The CDR3 here is CASSPGQGVSPRQHF. DNA for the CDR3: TGCGCCAGCAGCCCGGGACAGGGGGTGTCCCCGCGCCAGCATTTT.

The J gene is TRBJ2-3, the V gene TRBV5-1, with 11 bases that match TRBD2. The CDR3 has 20 amino acids. J was trimmed by 0 bases and V by 6 bases; bases with no gene match: 18. From germline, CDR1 is SGHRS and CDR2 YFSETQ. Here the CDR3 reads CASKVTSGIQQLNSTDTQYF. The CDR3 bases are TGCGCCAGCAAAGTGACTAGCGGGATTCAACAACTTAATAGCACAGATACGCAGTATTTT.

The chain is built from TRBV2 and TRBJ1-2; 8 bases align to TRBD1. The germline CDR1 and CDR2 sequences are SNHLY and FYNNEI. V dropped 2 bases and J dropped 3; count of bases not matched to a gene: 5. The CDR3 has 15 amino acids. This CDR3 is CASSESGTGYYGYTF. The CDR3 region has the DNA TGTGCCAGCAGTGAATCAGGGACAGGTTACTATGGCTACACCTTC. Using reference TRBV2 and TRBJ1-2 for the parts outside the CDR3, the full variable domain is EPEVTQTPSHQVTQMGQEVILRCVPISNHLYFYWYRQILGQKVEFLVSFYNNEISEKSEIFDDQFSVERPDGSNFTLKIRSTKLEDSAMYFCASSESGTGYYGYTFGSGTRLTVV.

V usage is TRBV19 and J usage is TRBJ2-7; D may be TRBD2 (5 bases). CDR1 and CDR2 (germline): LNHDA, SQIVND (reference sequence). With 3 bases removed from V and 3 bases from J, the gap between germline ends came to 21 bases. This CDR3 spans 17 amino acids. The CDR3 sequence: CASSMKRGPPFIYEQYF. For the CDR3, the DNA is TGTGCCAGTAGTATGAAAAGAGGGCCCCCTTTCATCTACGAGCAGTACTTC. The full variable domain, in which reference TRBV19 and TRBJ2-7 provide the parts outside the CDR3, is DGGITQSPKYLFRKEGQNVTLSCEQNLNHDAMYWYRQDPGQGLRLIYYSQIVNDFQKGDIAEGYSVSREKKESFPLTVTSAQKNPTAFYLCASSMKRGPPFIYEQYFGPGTRLTVT.

This chain joins TRBV7-2 and TRBJ2-3; 10 bases are shared with TRBD2. V lost 4 bases to trimming and J lost 4 bases; unmatched junction nucleotides: 11. Germline V gene lookup returns CDR1 SGHTA and CDR2 FQGNSA. The CDR3 consists of 17 residues. The CDR3 region is CASSYTSGTTRADTQYF. The CDR3 DNA reads TGTGCCAGCAGCTACACTAGCGGGACTACCAGGGCAGATACGCAGTATTTT.

This chain connects TRBV7-2 to TRBJ2-2; D is unresolved. V dropped 5 bases and J dropped 5 bases, with 15 bases sitting between them. The CDR3 spans 15 residues. Germline V gene sequence: CDR1 SGHTA, CDR2 FQGNSA. Here the CDR3 reads CASSPRLTGTGELFF. CDR3 coding DNA: TGTGCCAGCAGCCCCCGTCTTACCGGTACCGGGGAGCTGTTTTTT.

This chain links TRBV5-8 with TRBJ2-2; D is possibly TRBD2 (6 bases). The V end lost 0 bases, the J end lost 0 bases, and 9 bases lay between the germline ends. Germline V CDR1 and CDR2: SGHTS, YDEGEE. The CDR3 covers 16 residues. The CDR3 nucleotides are TGTGCCAGCAGCTTGGTGCGGGACGCGAACACCGGGGAGCTGTTTTTT. Residues: CASSLVRDANTGELFF.

CDR3 sequence: CASSLGESGYGYTF. In DNA form, the CDR3 reads TGTGCCAGCAGTCTAGGGGAATCGGGTTATGGCTACACCTTC. The rearrangement uses TRBV3-1 (or the pseudogene TRBV3-2) and TRBJ1-2, with D possibly TRBD1 on 5 matching bases. The germline V gene encodes CDR1 LGHDT and CDR2 YNNKEL (reference sequence). The germline V and J ends were trimmed by 6 bases and 5 bases, with 16 bases remaining between them. There are 14 residues in the CDR3.

The V call is TRBV18, the J call TRBJ1-3; D may be TRBD1 (6 bases). Deletions cut 6 bases from V and 0 bases from J, with 18 bases between. This CDR3 contains 17 residues. Germline V CDR1 and CDR2: KGHSH, LQKENI. CDR3 DNA sequence: TGTGCCAGCTCCCCTGTCGGGTGGGGACACTCTGGAAACACCATATATTTT. Its protein is CASSPVGWGHSGNTIYF.

The chain joins TRBV27 to TRBJ2-3, with 7 bases lining up with TRBD1. The germline V gene encodes CDR1 MNHEY and CDR2 SMNVEV (reference sequence). This CDR3 has 19 amino acids. V lost 4 bases, J lost 3 bases, and 19 bases stayed unmatched. This chain's CDR3 is CASSSRQGRENNPTDTQYF. The CDR3 DNA reads as TGTGCCAGCAGTTCTAGACAGGGAAGGGAAAATAACCCTACAGATACGCAGTATTTT.

The V and J genes are TRBV28 and TRBJ2-1; perhaps TRBD2 as D (6 bases). V was trimmed by 4 bases and J by 5 bases, leaving 9 bases between them. Germline loops: CDR1 MDHEN, CDR2 SYDVKM. The CDR3 totals 13 residues. The CDR3 sequence: CASSSGGNNEQFF. The CDR3, as DNA: TGTGCCAGCAGTTCCGGGGGTAACAATGAGCAGTTCTTC. The entire variable domain, with the rest obtained from reference TRBV28 and TRBJ2-1, is as follows: DVKVTQSSRYLVKRTGEKVFLECVQDMDHENMFWYRQDPGLGLRLIYFSYDVKMKEKGDIPEGYSVSREKKERFSLILESASTNQTSMYLCASSSGGNNEQFFGPGTRLTVL.

The gene calls are TRBV12-5 and TRBJ1-2; the match to TRBD1 covers 11 bases. The V gene's germline CDR1 is LGHNT and CDR2 FRNRAP. Losses at the gene ends were 0 bases for V and 4 bases for J; bases not matched to a gene: 4. This CDR3 has 16 amino acids. CDR3 amino acids: CASGLVHGTGGYGYTF. As DNA, the CDR3 is TGTGCTAGTGGTTTGGTTCACGGGACAGGGGGCTATGGCTACACCTTC.

The V call is TRBV4-1, the J call TRBJ2-1, with 9 positions matching TRBD1. With 2 bases clipped from V and 8 bases from J, the junction kept 10 bases outside the gene matches. Germline-derived CDR1 and CDR2 are MGHRA and YSYEKL. The length of the CDR3 is 16 residues. The CDR3 loop is CASSQSSGTGRDEQFF. The CDR3 nucleotides read TGCGCCAGCAGCCAATCATCCGGGACAGGGAGGGATGAGCAGTTCTTC.